Each of the 27 T cell receptor beta chains below was sequenced from the same sample in a study of cytomegalovirus exposure and HLA in healthy donors. Primers included in the PCR were 60 Vbeta and 13 Jbeta primers. Profiled with immunoSEQ multiplex PCR; TCRdb holds only in-frame clones, not every one. The table includes around 190,000 clones, around 87% detected once. Sequencing used PBMCs. The receptors come from a woman younger than 35 in good health and CMV-seronegative.

The gene calls are TRBV7-2 and TRBJ2-1, with 14 bases lining up with TRBD2. Germline values: CDR1 SGHTA, CDR2 FQGNSA. The J segment lost 7 bases and the V segment lost 1 base, leaving 3 bases of the junction unmatched. CDR3 size: 16 residues. The CDR3 loop reads CASSLGGTSGRNEQFF. DNA for the CDR3: TGTGCCAGCAGCTTAGGGGGGACTAGCGGGAGAAATGAGCAGTTCTTC.

V usage is TRBV6-6 and J usage is TRBJ2-5, with D possibly matching TRBD2 (5 bases). Per germline, CDR1 MNHNY and CDR2 SVGAGI (reference sequence). The V and J ends lost 5 bases and 5 bases respectively, with 15 bases between them. This CDR3 has 14 amino acids. CDR3 residues: CASSLATPGETQYF. Here the CDR3 DNA reads TGTGCCAGCAGTCTAGCCACCCCTGGGGAGACCCAGTACTTC.

The V gene is TRBV27, the J gene TRBJ2-7, with 11 bases fitting TRBD1. TRBJ2-1 explains the end of the DNA better; the J call may be wrong. There are 15 residues in the CDR3. Germline V gives CDR1 MNHEY, CDR2 SMNVEV (reference sequence). Here the CDR3 DNA reads TGTGCCAGTACCGGCGGGACAGGGGGGCGAGGGGAGCAGTTCTTC. Amino acid sequence: CASTGGTGGRGEQFF.

The V gene is TRBV11-1, the J gene TRBJ2-7, with D unclear. This CDR3 is 12 amino acids long. CDR1 SGHAT and CDR2 FQDESV come from the germline V gene (reference sequence). Trimming took 5 bases from V and 5 from J, leaving 10 bases between them. The CDR3 is CASSILRNEQYF. Written as DNA, the CDR3 is TGTGCCAGCAGCATACTACGTAACGAGCAGTACTTC.

The chain is built from TRBV2 and TRBJ1-2; 7 positions agree with TRBD1. CDR1 and CDR2 from the germline V gene are SNHLY and FYNNEI. V was clipped by 2 bases and J by 2 bases; unmatched bases: 2. The CDR3 extends over 14 amino acids. This CDR3 is CASSEQGGNYGYTF. CDR3 coding DNA: TGTGCCAGCAGTGAACAGGGGGGCAACTATGGCTACACCTTC.

This rearrangement joins TRBV11-2 to TRBJ1-1, with D unresolved. Germline V gene lookup returns CDR1 SGHAT and CDR2 FQNNGV. V was shortened by 5 bases and J by 2 bases, with 3 bases between the two germline ends. The CDR3 is made up of 11 amino acids. CDR3 sequence (DNA): TGTGCCAGCAGCCAAAACACTGAAGCTTTCTTT. It codes for CASSQNTEAFF.

This chain uses TRBV2 with TRBJ1-5; 10 bases line up with TRBD1. Trimming cost V 6 bases and J 1 base; bases outside gene matches: 3. This CDR3 has 15 residues. Germline V gene data show CDR1 as SNHLY and CDR2 as FYNNEI. In DNA, the CDR3 is TGTGCCAGCAGCCGGGACAGGGGAAGCAATCAGCCCCAGCATTTT. It is translated as CASSRDRGSNQPQHF. The full variable domain, in which reference TRBV2 and TRBJ1-5 provide the parts outside the CDR3, is EPEVTQTPSHQVTQMGQEVILRCVPISNHLYFYWYRQILGQKVEFLVSFYNNEISEKSEIFDDQFSVERPDGSNFTLKIRSTKLEDSAMYFCASSRDRGSNQPQHFGDGTRLSIL.

CDR3 nucleotides: TGTGCCAGCAGCCTAGGGTGGGGGGACGGTGAAGCTTTCTTT. Protein sequence: CASSLGWGDGEAFF. V usage is TRBV7-3 and J usage is TRBJ1-1, with a weak D call TRBD1 (5 bases). The ends were cut back, 5 bases at V and 7 bases at J, with 17 bases in the middle. The CDR3 runs 14 residues. In germline, CDR1 is SGHTA, CDR2 FQGTGA. The full variable domain, rest sourced from reference TRBV7-3 and TRBJ1-1, is GAGVSQTPSNKVTEKGKYVELRCDPISGHTALYWYRQSLGQGPEFLIYFQGTGAADDSGLPNDRFFAVRPEGSVSTLKIQRTERGDSAVYLCASSLGWGDGEAFFGQGTRLTVV.

V gene TRBV30 combines with J gene TRBJ2-1, with a tentative D call TRBD2 (6 bases). Per germline, CDR1 GTSNPN and CDR2 SVGIG (reference sequence). V gave up 2 bases and J gave up 3 bases, with 11 bases separating them. CDR3 length equals 14 residues. DNA of the CDR3: TGTGCCTGGAGTAGGGTTAGCGGCTACAATGAGCAGTTCTTC. This encodes CAWSRVSGYNEQFF.

The gene calls are TRBV28 and TRBJ1-5; tentative D call: TRBD1 (6 bases). The germline V gene encodes CDR1 MDHEN and CDR2 SYDVKM. CDR3 length: 15 amino acids. Trimming shortened V by 5 bases and J by 7 bases, and 18 bases separated the two germline ends. CDR3 in amino acids: CASSRSLGAGQPQHF. The CDR3, as DNA: TGTGCCAGCAGTCGCTCGCTGGGGGCAGGCCAGCCCCAGCATTTT.

The chain uses TRBV30 and TRBJ2-1, with 7 positions matching TRBD2. Germline V gene sequence: CDR1 GTSNPN, CDR2 SVGIG (reference sequence). V trimming: 0 bases; J trimming: 6 bases; junction bases outside the gene matches: 5. This CDR3 contains 14 residues. Here the CDR3 DNA reads TGTGCCTGGAGTGTACTGGGAGGGGTCAATGAGCAGTTCTTC. Translating gives CAWSVLGGVNEQFF.

This clone was seen a single time. V usage is TRBV4-3 and J usage is TRBJ2-3; no definite D call. Trimming removed 1 base from V and 0 bases from J, with 8 bases in between. Germline V lookup: CDR1 LGHNA, CDR2 YSLEER. The length of the CDR3 is 15 residues. CDR3 DNA: TGCGCCAGCAGCCAAGGACCCGGGAGCACAGATACGCAGTATTTT. It translates to CASSQGPGSTDTQYF.

This chain joins TRBV10-3 and TRBJ2-1; tentative D call: TRBD1 (5 bases). Trimming took off 3 bases at V and 4 bases at J, with 10 bases between the two ends. This CDR3 is built from 14 residues. Per germline, CDR1 ENHRY and CDR2 SYGVKD. For the CDR3, the DNA is TGTGCCATCAGTGACAGGACATCATACAATGAGCAGTTCTTC. Translated, it gives CAISDRTSYNEQFF.

This clone came up once. The same CDR3 can be traced to other DNA sequences in this sample. The J gene is TRBJ1-1, the V gene TRBV18, with D possibly TRBD1 on 5 matching bases. Germline CDR1 and CDR2: KGHSH and LQKENI. V was clipped by 2 bases and J by 1 base, with 5 bases between them. The CDR3 is 13 amino acids. CDR3 sequence reads: CASSPGQNTEAFF. CDR3 nucleotide sequence: TGTGCCAGCTCACCAGGACAGAACACTGAAGCTTTCTTT.

The V and J genes are TRBV4-3 and TRBJ1-1; D is unclear. V gave up 0 bases and J gave up 5 bases, with 16 bases separating them. Germline V gives CDR1 LGHNA, CDR2 YSLEER. The CDR3 covers 16 residues. CDR3 sequence reads: CASSQEVGLQRTEAFF. In DNA, the CDR3 is TGCGCCAGCAGCCAAGAGGTAGGCCTTCAGAGGACTGAAGCTTTCTTT.

This clone showed up just once. The genes are TRBV9 and TRBJ1-1; 7 nucleotides match TRBD1. The CDR3 spans 16 residues. Germline-derived CDR1 and CDR2 are SGDLS and YYNGEE. V gave up 0 bases and J gave up 5 bases; unmatched junction bases: 10. The CDR3 here is CASSVEGMTGRTEAFF. CDR3 sequence (DNA): TGTGCCAGCAGCGTAGAGGGGATGACAGGGCGGACTGAAGCTTTCTTT.

The chain combines TRBV30 with TRBJ2-1; D might be TRBD1 (5 bases). The V gene's germline CDR1 is GTSNPN and CDR2 SVGIG (reference sequence). Trimming pared 5 bases from V and 12 bases from J, leaving 11 bases between. The CDR3 is made up of 10 amino acids. CDR3 sequence: CAWGREGQFF. CDR3 DNA: TGTGCCTGGGGCAGGGAAGGGCAGTTCTTC.

This rearrangement joins TRBV6-6 to TRBJ2-7, with D perhaps matching TRBD1 (5 bases). The CDR3 is 12 residues long. CDR1 is MNHNY, CDR2 SVGAGI, per germline (reference sequence). With 5 bases removed from V and 2 bases from J, the gap between germline ends came to 7 bases. CDR3 sequence reads: CASSLGAYEQYF. The CDR3 nucleotides read TGTGCCAGCAGTCTAGGGGCCTACGAGCAGTACTTC.

J is TRBJ1-2 and V is TRBV27; D ambiguous. Trimming shortened V by 1 base and J by 0 bases, and 9 bases separated the two germline ends. Germline lookup yields CDR1 MNHEY and CDR2 SMNVEV (reference sequence). This CDR3 comprises 15 residues. The chain's CDR3 is CASSLYSGTNYGYTF. CDR3 sequence (DNA): TGTGCCAGCAGTTTATATTCCGGGACTAACTATGGCTACACCTTC.

This clone was detected only a few times. V usage is TRBV4-1 and J usage is TRBJ2-2; possibly TRBD2 for D (6 bases). V shed 4 bases and J shed 5 bases, with 20 bases lying between them. In germline, CDR1 is MGHRA, CDR2 YSYEKL. The CDR3 runs 17 residues. The CDR3 bases are TGCGCCAGCAGCCCGATAGTTTCCCCGCGGGGAACCGGGGAGCTGTTTTTT. Protein: CASSPIVSPRGTGELFF.

The CDR3 here is CASSYRGHHTDTQYF. The CDR3 DNA reads as TGTGCCAGCAGTTATCGCGGACACCACACAGATACGCAGTATTTT. This chain uses TRBV6-5 with TRBJ2-3, with D perhaps matching TRBD1 (5 bases). V was trimmed by 3 bases and J by 2 bases, leaving 12 bases between them. From germline, CDR1 is MNHEY and CDR2 SVGAGI. CDR3 length: 15 amino acids.

This rearrangement joins TRBV9 to TRBJ2-2; D ambiguous. The CDR3 loop spans 14 amino acids. Trimming pared 0 bases from V and 1 base from J, leaving 4 bases between. Germline loops: CDR1 SGDLS, CDR2 YYNGEE. Here the CDR3 DNA reads TGTGCCAGCAGCGTAGGGAGGAACACCGGGGAGCTGTTTTTT. The encoded protein is CASSVGRNTGELFF.

This clone was counted between two and nine times. The chain couples TRBV7-9 to TRBJ1-4, with 8 bases lining up with TRBD1. CDR3 length: 16 amino acids. Germline V CDR1 and CDR2: SEHNR, FQNEAQ (reference sequence). The V gene end was trimmed by 1 base and the J gene end by 3 bases; junction bases not matched to a gene: 4. The CDR3 reads CASSLVGGQANEKLFF. CDR3 DNA: TGTGCCAGCAGCTTAGTGGGGGGACAGGCTAATGAAAAACTGTTTTTT.

The V gene is TRBV6-5, the J gene TRBJ1-2; D perhaps matches TRBD1 (5 bases). This CDR3 is built from 16 residues. Deletions cut 0 bases from V and 4 bases from J, with 15 bases between. The germline V gene encodes CDR1 MNHEY and CDR2 SVGAGI. The chain's CDR3 is CASSYSAGGATYGYTF. CDR3 bases: TGTGCCAGCAGTTACTCGGCCGGGGGAGCCACCTATGGCTACACCTTC.

The V and J genes are TRBV7-2 and TRBJ2-7; the D gene is possibly TRBD2 (5 bases). The CDR3 loop spans 14 amino acids. V was shortened by 1 base and J by 1 base, with 8 bases between the two germline ends. CDR1 SGHTA and CDR2 FQGNSA come from the germline V gene. DNA of the CDR3: TGTGCCAGCAGCTTAGATCCGGGATCCTACGAGCAGTACTTC. Protein: CASSLDPGSYEQYF.

The V and J genes are TRBV5-1 and TRBJ2-7; possible D gene TRBD1, 5 bases. There are 15 residues in the CDR3. Trimming pared 0 bases from V and 2 bases from J, leaving 12 bases between. CDR1 SGHRS and CDR2 YFSETQ come from the germline V gene. Here the CDR3 DNA reads TGCGCCAGCAGCTTGGTCGGACAAAGGGCCTACGAGCAGTACTTC. It codes for CASSLVGQRAYEQYF.

The chain recombines TRBV6-6 with TRBJ1-4, with 7 bases matching TRBD1. From germline, CDR1 is MNHNY and CDR2 SVGAGI (reference sequence). Trimming cost V 6 bases and J 8 bases; bases outside gene matches: 15. This CDR3 is 16 amino acids long. The CDR3 DNA reads as TGTGCCAGCAGGGACCACACAGGGGACCGAAGGGAAAAACTGTTTTTT. This sequence encodes CASRDHTGDRREKLFF.